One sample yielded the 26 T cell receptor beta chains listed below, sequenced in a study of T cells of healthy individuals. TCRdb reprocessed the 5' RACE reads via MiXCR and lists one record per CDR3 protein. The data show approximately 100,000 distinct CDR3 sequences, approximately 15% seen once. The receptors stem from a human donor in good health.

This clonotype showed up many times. Written as DNA, the CDR3 is TGCAGCGTTGAAGGCCTAGCGGGAGAGAGTCAGGACTACAATGAGCAGTTCTTC. As protein: CSVEGLAGESQDYNEQFF. The V call is TRBV29-1, the J call TRBJ2-1; 10 bases are a match to TRBD2. The CDR3 has 18 amino acids. Unmatched junction bases numbered 12, after V lost 1 base and J lost 3 bases. Germline CDR1 SQVTM, CDR2 ANQGSEA.

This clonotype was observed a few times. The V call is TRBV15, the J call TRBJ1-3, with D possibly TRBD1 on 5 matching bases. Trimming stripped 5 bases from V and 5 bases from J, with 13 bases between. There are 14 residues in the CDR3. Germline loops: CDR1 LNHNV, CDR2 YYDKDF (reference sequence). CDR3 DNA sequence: TGTGCCACCAGCTCGGACAAGGGGCGAAACACCATATATTTT. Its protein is CATSSDKGRNTIYF.

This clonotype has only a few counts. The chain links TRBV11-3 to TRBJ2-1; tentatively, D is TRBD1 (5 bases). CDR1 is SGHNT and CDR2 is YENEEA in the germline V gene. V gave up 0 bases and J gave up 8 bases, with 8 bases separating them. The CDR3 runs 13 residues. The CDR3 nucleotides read TGTGCCAGCAGCTTAGATCAAGGGGATGAGCAGTTCTTC. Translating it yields CASSLDQGDEQFF.

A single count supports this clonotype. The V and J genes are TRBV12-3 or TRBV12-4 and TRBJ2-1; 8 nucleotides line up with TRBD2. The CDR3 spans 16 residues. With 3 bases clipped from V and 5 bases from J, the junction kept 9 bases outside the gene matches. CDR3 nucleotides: TGTGCCAGCAGTTTTATCGGCCAGCGGGGGAACAATGAGCAGTTCTTC. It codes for CASSFIGQRGNNEQFF.

CDR3 nucleotides: TGTGCCAGCAGTTACTCGTCGACAGGGAATCAAGAGACCCAGTACTTC. As protein: CASSYSSTGNQETQYF. The V call is TRBV6-5, the J call TRBJ2-5; 7 bases match TRBD1. This CDR3 comprises 16 residues. In germline, CDR1 is MNHEY, CDR2 SVGAGI. V was clipped by 0 bases and J by 2 bases; unmatched bases: 6.

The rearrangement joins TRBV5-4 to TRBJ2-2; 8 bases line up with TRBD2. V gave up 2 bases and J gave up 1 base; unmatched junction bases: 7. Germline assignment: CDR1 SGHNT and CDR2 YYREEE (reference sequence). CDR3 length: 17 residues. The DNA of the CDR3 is TGTGCCAGCAGCTTAGCTCCAACTAGCGGGAACACCGGGGAGCTGTTTTTT. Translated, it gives CASSLAPTSGNTGELFF.

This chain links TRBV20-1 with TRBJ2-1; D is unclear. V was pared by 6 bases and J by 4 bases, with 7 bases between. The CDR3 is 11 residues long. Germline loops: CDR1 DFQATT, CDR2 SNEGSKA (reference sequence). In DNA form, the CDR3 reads TGCAGTGCAAATAAGTACAATGAGCAGTTCTTC. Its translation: CSANKYNEQFF.

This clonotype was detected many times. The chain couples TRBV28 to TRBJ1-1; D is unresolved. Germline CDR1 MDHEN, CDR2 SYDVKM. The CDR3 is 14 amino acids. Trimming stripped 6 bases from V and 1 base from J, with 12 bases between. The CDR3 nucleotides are TGTGCCAGCAGGCTTCCGGGCCGGAACACTGAAGCTTTCTTT. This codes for CASRLPGRNTEAFF.

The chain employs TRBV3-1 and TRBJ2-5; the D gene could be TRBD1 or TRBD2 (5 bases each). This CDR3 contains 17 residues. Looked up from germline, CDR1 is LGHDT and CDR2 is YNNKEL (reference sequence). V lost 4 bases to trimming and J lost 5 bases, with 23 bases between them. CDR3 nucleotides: TGTGCCAGCAGCCCCGCGAGCGGTAGGGGCAGGATGGAGACCCAGTACTTC. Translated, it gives CASSPASGRGRMETQYF.

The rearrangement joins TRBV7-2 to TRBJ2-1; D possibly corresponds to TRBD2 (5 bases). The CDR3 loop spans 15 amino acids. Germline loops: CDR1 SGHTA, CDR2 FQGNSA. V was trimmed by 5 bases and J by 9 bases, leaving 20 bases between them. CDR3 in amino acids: CASSPSVNRGGEQFF. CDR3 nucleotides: TGTGCCAGCAGCCCAAGCGTGAACCGGGGTGGTGAGCAGTTCTTC.

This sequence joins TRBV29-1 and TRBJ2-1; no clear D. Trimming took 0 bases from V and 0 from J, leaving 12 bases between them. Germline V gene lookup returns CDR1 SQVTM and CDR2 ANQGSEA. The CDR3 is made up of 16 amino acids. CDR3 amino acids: CSVEDPRPTSYNEQFF. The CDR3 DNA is TGCAGCGTTGAAGATCCAAGACCGACCTCCTACAATGAGCAGTTCTTC.

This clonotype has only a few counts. Here the CDR3 DNA reads TGTGCCAGCAGCTCCGGACTAGCGGGGTGGGAGACCCAGTACTTC. Amino acids: CASSSGLAGWETQYF. The V call is TRBV7-7, the J call TRBJ2-5; 12 bases are a match to TRBD2. The CDR3 consists of 15 residues. Germline CDR1 reads SSHAT; CDR2 reads FNYEAQ (reference sequence). V lost 4 bases to trimming and J lost 5 bases; unmatched junction nucleotides: 5.

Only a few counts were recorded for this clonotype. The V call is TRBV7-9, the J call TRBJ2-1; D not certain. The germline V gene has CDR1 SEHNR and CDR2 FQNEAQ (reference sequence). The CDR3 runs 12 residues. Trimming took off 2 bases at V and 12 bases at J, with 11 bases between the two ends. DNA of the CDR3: TGTGCCAGCAGCTTACCCGGGTTGGGGCAGTTCTTC. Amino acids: CASSLPGLGQFF.

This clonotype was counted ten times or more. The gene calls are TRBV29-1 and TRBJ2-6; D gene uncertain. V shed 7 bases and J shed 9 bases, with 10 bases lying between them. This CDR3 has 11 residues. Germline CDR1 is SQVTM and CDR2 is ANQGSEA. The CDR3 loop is CSAVLINVLTF. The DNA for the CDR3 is TGCAGCGCCGTACTGATCAACGTCCTGACTTTC. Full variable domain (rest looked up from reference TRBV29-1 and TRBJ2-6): SAVISQKPSRDICQRGTSLTIQCQVDSQVTMMFWYRQQPGQSLTLIATANQGSEATYESGFVIDKFPISRPNLTFSTLTVSNMSPEDSSIYLCSAVLINVLTFGAGSRLTVL.

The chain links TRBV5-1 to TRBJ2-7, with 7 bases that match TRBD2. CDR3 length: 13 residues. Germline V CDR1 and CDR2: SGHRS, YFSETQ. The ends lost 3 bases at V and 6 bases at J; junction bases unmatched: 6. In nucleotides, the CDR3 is TGCGCCAGCAGCTCTACTAGCGCTGGCGAGCAGTACTTC. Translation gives CASSSTSAGEQYF.

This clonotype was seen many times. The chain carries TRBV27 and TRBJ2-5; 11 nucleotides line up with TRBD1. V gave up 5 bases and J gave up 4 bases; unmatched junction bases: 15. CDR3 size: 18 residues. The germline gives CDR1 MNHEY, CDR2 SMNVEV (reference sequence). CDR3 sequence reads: CASSPPLRTGGIGETQYF. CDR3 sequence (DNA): TGTGCCAGCAGTCCCCCCCTCCGGACAGGGGGCATTGGAGAGACCCAGTACTTC.

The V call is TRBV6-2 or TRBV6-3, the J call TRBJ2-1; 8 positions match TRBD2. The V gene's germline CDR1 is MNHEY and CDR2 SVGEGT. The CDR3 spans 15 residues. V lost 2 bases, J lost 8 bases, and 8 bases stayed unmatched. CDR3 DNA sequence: TGTGCCAGCAGTTACCAGCGGGGGTCCATGGATGAGCAGTTCTTC. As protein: CASSYQRGSMDEQFF.

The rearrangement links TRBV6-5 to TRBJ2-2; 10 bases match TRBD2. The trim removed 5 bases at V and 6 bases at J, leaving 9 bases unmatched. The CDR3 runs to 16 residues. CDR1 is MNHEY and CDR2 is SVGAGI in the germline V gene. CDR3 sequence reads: CASSAILAGVSGELFF. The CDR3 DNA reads TGTGCCAGCAGTGCGATTCTAGCGGGAGTATCCGGGGAGCTGTTTTTT.

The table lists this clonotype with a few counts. CDR3 protein: CASSQPPDSSYNEQFF. The CDR3 coding sequence is TGCGCCAGCAGCCAACCCCCGGACAGCTCCTACAATGAGCAGTTCTTC. The rearrangement joins TRBV4-1 to TRBJ2-1; D possibly corresponds to TRBD1 (6 bases). The length of the CDR3 is 16 residues. CDR1 MGHRA and CDR2 YSYEKL come from the germline V gene. V lost 2 bases and J lost 0, with 11 bases in between.

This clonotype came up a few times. The CDR3 reads CASSENRPSGANVLTF. Written as DNA, the CDR3 is TGTGCCAGCAGCGAGAACAGACCCTCTGGGGCCAACGTCCTGACTTTC. This chain uses TRBV9 with TRBJ2-6; D is unclear. The CDR3 consists of 16 residues. Germline loops: CDR1 SGDLS, CDR2 YYNGEE. Trimming shortened V by 3 bases and J by 0 bases, and 10 bases separated the two germline ends.

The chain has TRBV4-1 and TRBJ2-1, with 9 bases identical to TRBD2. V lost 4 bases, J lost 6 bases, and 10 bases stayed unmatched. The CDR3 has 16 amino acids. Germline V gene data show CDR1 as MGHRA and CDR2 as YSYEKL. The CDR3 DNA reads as TGCGCCAGCAGCCCAGGGACAGCGGGAGGATTCAATGAGCAGTTCTTC. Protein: CASSPGTAGGFNEQFF.

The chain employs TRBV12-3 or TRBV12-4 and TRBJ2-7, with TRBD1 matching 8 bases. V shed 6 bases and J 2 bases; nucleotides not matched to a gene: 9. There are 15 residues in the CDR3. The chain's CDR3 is CASSKPWDRTYEQYF. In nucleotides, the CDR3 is TGTGCCAGCAGCAAACCCTGGGACAGGACCTACGAGCAGTACTTC.

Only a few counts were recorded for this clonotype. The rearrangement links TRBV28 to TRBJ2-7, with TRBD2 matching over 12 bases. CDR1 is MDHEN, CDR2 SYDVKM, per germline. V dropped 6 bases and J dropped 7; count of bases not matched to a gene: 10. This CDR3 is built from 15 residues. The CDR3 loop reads CASRSSGRAAGEQYF. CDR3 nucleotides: TGTGCCAGCAGGTCTAGCGGGAGGGCCGCGGGGGAGCAGTACTTC.

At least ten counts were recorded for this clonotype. In DNA, the CDR3 is TGTGCCACCGGGGGGGCAGATGAGCAGTTCTTC. It yields the protein CATGGADEQFF. V usage is TRBV24-1 and J usage is TRBJ2-1, with a possible D match to TRBD2 (7 bases). V shed 9 bases and J shed 8 bases, with 10 bases lying between them. Germline V gene lookup returns CDR1 KGHDR and CDR2 SFDVKD. This CDR3 comprises 11 residues.

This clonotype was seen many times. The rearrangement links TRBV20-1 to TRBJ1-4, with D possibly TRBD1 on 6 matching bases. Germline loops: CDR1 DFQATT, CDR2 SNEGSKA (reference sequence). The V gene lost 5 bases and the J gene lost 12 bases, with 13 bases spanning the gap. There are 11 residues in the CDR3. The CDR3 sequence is CSAGRGEELFF. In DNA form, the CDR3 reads TGCAGTGCTGGGAGGGGGGAGGAACTGTTTTTT.

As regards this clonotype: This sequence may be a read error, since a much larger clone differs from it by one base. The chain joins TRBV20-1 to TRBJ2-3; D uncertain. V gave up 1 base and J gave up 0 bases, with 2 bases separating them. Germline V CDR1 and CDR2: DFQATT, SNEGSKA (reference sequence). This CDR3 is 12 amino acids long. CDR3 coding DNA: TGCAGTGCTAGAGTGAGCACAGATACGCAGTATTTT. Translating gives CSARVSTDTQYF.